This is a list of T cell receptor beta chains from one sample in a study of cytomegalovirus exposure and HLA in healthy donors. Clones were read by immunoSEQ multiplex PCR, and TCRdb kept only the in-frame ones, dropping some. The table includes approximately 100,000 clones, about 80% detected once. What was sequenced was PBMCs. These receptor sequences come from a man over 45 in good health and CMV-seropositive. CDR3s leave out the opening cysteine and the closing phenylalanine or tryptophan. The D gene is left open where the match is weak. Only some rows state a clone size, as once, few, many or a class for expanded clones.

CDR3: ASSFPRDREQY
J: TRBJ2-7
D: -
size: once
V: TRBV7-9

CDR3: ASSYQGQETQY
J: TRBJ2-5
D: -
size: -
V: TRBV5-6

CDR3: ASSWTAGTANEKLF
J: TRBJ1-4
D: -
size: -
V: TRBV5-6

CDR3: ASSLNGGEKF
J: TRBJ2-1
D: TRBD2
size: -
V: TRBV7-8

CDR3: ASTRLAGVYNEQF
J: TRBJ2-1
D: TRBD2
size: -
V: TRBV7-9

CDR3: ASSQDRASGPGEQY
J: TRBJ2-7
D: TRBD2
size: -
V: TRBV4-1

CDR3: ASSPFMNTEAF
J: TRBJ1-1
D: -
size: -
V: TRBV7-9

CDR3: ASSSETAGRTDTQY
J: TRBJ2-3
D: TRBD2
size: -
V: TRBV5-6

CDR3: ASSLDGSYNEQF
J: TRBJ2-1
D: -
size: -
V: TRBV11-3

CDR3: ASSPGTGAYEQY
J: TRBJ2-7
D: -
size: once
V: TRBV14

CDR3: ASSQGTSGFTDTQY
J: TRBJ2-3
D: TRBD2
size: -
V: TRBV9

CDR3: ASSLRDYDNEQF
J: TRBJ2-1
D: TRBD2
size: -
V: TRBV7-8

CDR3: ASSLFWGRFSGNTIY
J: TRBJ1-3
D: -
size: few
V: TRBV5-8

CDR3: AWGQISSGEQY
J: TRBJ2-7
D: -
size: -
V: TRBV30

CDR3: ASSTRQGLGETQY
J: TRBJ2-5
D: TRBD1
size: -
V: TRBV9

CDR3: ASSFQQGQKETQY
J: TRBJ2-5
D: -
size: -
V: TRBV7-6

CDR3: ASSSGQGDADEQY
J: TRBJ2-7
D: TRBD1
size: -
V: TRBV11-3

CDR3: ASSSGTSVDTQY
J: TRBJ2-3
D: TRBD2
size: -
V: TRBV5-1

CDR3: ASSLGLAGVSYEQY
J: TRBJ2-7
D: TRBD2
size: -
V: TRBV5-6

CDR3: ASSELATNTEAF
J: TRBJ1-1
D: -
size: -
V: TRBV6-1

CDR3: ASTGSGGFEQPQH
J: TRBJ1-5
D: TRBD1
size: -
V: TRBV28

CDR3: ASSSPRRAANYGYT
J: TRBJ1-2
D: -
size: few
V: TRBV28

CDR3: ASSLGLTGELF
J: TRBJ2-2
D: -
size: -
V: TRBV6-5

CDR3: ASSLGYGGNYGYT
J: TRBJ1-2
D: -
size: -
V: TRBV5-5

CDR3: ASSEWGPPNNEQF
J: TRBJ2-1
D: -
size: -
V: TRBV2

CDR3: ASSRLARDEQF
J: TRBJ2-1
D: TRBD2
size: few
V: TRBV2

CDR3: ASSTGTNRETQY
J: TRBJ2-5
D: -
size: -
V: TRBV6-1

CDR3: ASSPLSTDTQY
J: TRBJ2-3
D: -
size: -
V: TRBV18